The clone carrying this T cell receptor beta chain has a handful of counts. Its target is not known. Compared with germline, one end of the junction differs, possibly owing to a read error. Every patient experienced relapse after autologous stem cell transplantation, and brentuximab vedotin exposure varied. This sample stems from a study of PD-1 blockade in classical Hodgkin lymphoma. Whole-study results and caveats: With CD4+ cells, TCR diversity rose significantly by C4D1, but not with CD8+ cells. The study reported lower baseline TCR diversity in newly diagnosed patients than in healthy donors.

The assay was immunoSEQ multiplex PCR, and TCRdb's table has in-frame clones only and misses some. The sample records 20,000 to 30,000 clones, approximately 78% being singletons. The receptor was isolated from a human donor with classical Hodgkin lymphoma. The input for sequencing was peripheral blood mononuclear cells (PBMCs), taken before the second cycle of nivolumab.

The CDR3 nucleotides read TGTGCCATCAGTGCGACAGGGTGGGTGGGAAGCAATCGGCCCCAGCATTTT. This codes for CAISATGWVGSNRPQHF. The rearrangement joins TRBV10-3 to TRBJ1-5; 7 positions agree with TRBD1. This CDR3 has 17 amino acids. From germline, CDR1 is ENHRY and CDR2 SYGVKD.